This T cell receptor beta chain is from a study of PD-1 blockade in classical Hodgkin lymphoma. In every patient, relapse followed autologous stem cell transplantation, while exposure to brentuximab vedotin differed. Magnetic negative selection was used to purify CD4+ T cells from thawed PBMCs. Remarks on this clone: No antigen is known for it. Since the CDR3 does not end with the conserved phenylalanine or tryptophan, this likely comes from a read error. The limits of the CDR3 on the DNA are not certain, so only TCRdb's listed CDR3 is given.

Study findings and constraints: At baseline, newly diagnosed patients reportedly showed less TCR diversity than healthy donors.

The CDR3 is 13 amino acids in total, end residues counted. Per germline, CDR1 LNHDA and CDR2 SQIVND (reference sequence). Generated by immunoSEQ multiplex PCR, the TCRdb table keeps only in-frame clones and is missing some. This table has some 4,200 clones, around 90% appearing once. This receptor was taken from a human donor with classical Hodgkin lymphoma. The chain combines TRBV19 with TRBJ1-1; the table assigns TRBD1, which was not confirmed against the DNA. Sample: CD4+ T cells from blood, taken at baseline. CDR3 loop: CASRPGTGTPFFL.